What follows are 27 T cell receptor beta chains derived from one specimen sequenced in a study of shared T cell receptors in the human thymus. Only in-frame clones appear in the TCRdb table, and some are missing; sequencing was by immunoSEQ multiplex PCR. The data contain about 660,000 clones, around 87% of them seen just once; the ten biggest clones take up 0.0094%. This sample also appeared in a second study, on human thymus T cells.

The source material was thymocytes. These TCRs come from a boy in the first two years of life with a congenital heart defect.

The chain has TRBV28 and TRBJ2-1; no firm D call. The CDR3 is made up of 16 amino acids. Germline values: CDR1 MDHEN, CDR2 SYDVKM. V lost 6 bases and J lost 6, with 21 bases in between. The CDR3 sequence is CASRKLLRVPSNEQFF. CDR3 in DNA: TGTGCCAGCAGAAAACTCTTACGCGTCCCCTCCAATGAGCAGTTCTTC.

This CDR3 is CASSVSPGIKAFF. CDR3 DNA sequence: TGTGCCAGCAGCGTCAGTCCAGGGATCAAAGCTTTCTTT. The gene calls are TRBV9 and TRBJ1-1, with TRBD1 as a possible D gene (5 bases). The germline V gene encodes CDR1 SGDLS and CDR2 YYNGEE. The ends were cut back, 2 bases at V and 9 bases at J, with 14 bases in the middle. CDR3 length: 13 amino acids.

The chain employs TRBV4-1 and TRBJ2-1; 7 bases are a match to TRBD2. Germline V gene lookup returns CDR1 MGHRA and CDR2 YSYEKL. The J segment lost 2 bases and the V segment lost 3 bases, leaving 1 base of the junction unmatched. The CDR3 runs to 14 residues. The CDR3 bases are TGCGCCAGCAGCCAGGGACTAACCTACAATGAGCAGTTCTTC. This gives the protein CASSQGLTYNEQFF.

Here the CDR3 DNA reads TGTGCCAGCAGAAGGGGGATGGACAGCAATCAGCCCCAGCATTTT. Translating it yields CASRRGMDSNQPQHF. V gene TRBV6-1 combines with J gene TRBJ1-5, with a possible D match to TRBD1 (6 bases). The CDR3 covers 15 residues. Per germline, CDR1 MNHNS and CDR2 SASEGT. V was clipped by 6 bases and J by 1 base, with 13 bases between them.

Regarding this clone: One end of the junction is discordant with germline, which a read error may explain. The same CDR3 is also encoded by other DNA sequences in this sample. V and J are TRBV19 and TRBJ1-6, with D unresolved. The CDR3 sequence is 12 residues long. Per the germline V gene, CDR1 is LNHDA and CDR2 is SQIVND (reference sequence). The CDR3 spells CASSQDNSPLHF. Here the CDR3 DNA reads TGTGCCAGTAGCCAGGATAATTCCCCCCTCCACTTT.

This chain uses TRBV28 with TRBJ2-1; D perhaps matches TRBD2 (6 bases). V was pared by 5 bases and J by 6 bases, with 20 bases between. Per germline, CDR1 MDHEN and CDR2 SYDVKM. CDR3 length: 16 residues. CDR3 region: CASSTPSDWVCNEQFF. The DNA for the CDR3 is TGTGCCAGCAGTACCCCTAGCGATTGGGTTTGCAATGAGCAGTTCTTC.

The genes are TRBV13 and TRBJ1-1; D might be TRBD1 (6 bases). CDR3 length equals 15 residues. Looked up from germline, CDR1 is PRHDT and CDR2 is FYEKMQ (reference sequence). The germline V and J ends were trimmed by 1 base and 4 bases, with 13 bases remaining between them. The DNA of the CDR3 is TGTGCCAGCAGCTTAGCAGGGGAAGTGTGCACTGAAGCTTTCTTT. Translated: CASSLAGEVCTEAFF.

The V and J genes are TRBV14 and TRBJ2-5; 10 bases agree with TRBD1. Unmatched junction bases numbered 3, after V lost 1 base and J lost 1 base. Germline V lookup: CDR1 SGHDN, CDR2 FVKESK. The CDR3 length is 16 residues. The CDR3 DNA follows: TGTGCCAGCAGCCAAGGGGGACAGGGGAGCCAAGAGACCCAGTACTTC. It translates to CASSQGGQGSQETQYF.

V is TRBV9 and J is TRBJ1-1; 7 nucleotides agree with TRBD1. There are 16 residues in the CDR3. Looked up from germline, CDR1 is SGDLS and CDR2 is YYNGEE. Trimming at V came to 0 bases and at J to 1 base, leaving 6 bases not matched to a gene. The CDR3 region is CASSVGDSYRNTEAFF. The DNA for the CDR3 is TGTGCCAGCAGCGTAGGGGACAGCTATCGGAACACTGAAGCTTTCTTT.

Of note for this clone: Distinct nucleotide sequences in the sample also encode this CDR3. V gene TRBV27 combines with J gene TRBJ1-4; TRBD1 agrees at 7 bases. The CDR3 covers 14 residues. Germline V lookup: CDR1 MNHEY, CDR2 SMNVEV (reference sequence). The V segment lost 6 bases and the J segment 3 bases; nucleotides outside the gene matches: 4. Here the CDR3 DNA reads TGTGCCAGCAGCCCGACAGGGTCTAATGAAAAACTGTTTTTT. Translated, it gives CASSPTGSNEKLFF.

The chain links TRBV6-1 to TRBJ2-7; 9 nucleotides agree with TRBD2. This CDR3 region has 17 residues. V shed 2 bases, J shed 0 bases, and the junction held 8 bases outside the gene matches. Germline CDR1 reads MNHNS; CDR2 reads SASEGT. CDR3 DNA sequence: TGTGCCAGCAGTGAATTGTCGGCGGGAGGGCCCTCCTACGAGCAGTACTTC. Its protein product is CASSELSAGGPSYEQYF.

The V and J genes are TRBV7-9 and TRBJ1-2; 8 bases are shared with TRBD1. This CDR3 has 14 amino acids. V was pared by 1 base and J by 8 bases, with 6 bases of the junction left unmatched. Germline values: CDR1 SEHNR, CDR2 FQNEAQ (reference sequence). CDR3 region: CASSLGDRTLGYTF. Written as DNA, the CDR3 is TGTGCCAGCAGCTTAGGGGACAGGACCTTAGGCTACACCTTC. Drawing the rest from reference TRBV7-9 and TRBJ1-2, the complete variable domain is DTGVSQNPRHKITKRGQNVTFRCDPISEHNRLYWYRQTLGQGPEFLTYFQNEAQLEKSRLLSDRFSAERPKGSFSTLEIQRTEQGDSAMYLCASSLGDRTLGYTFGSGTRLTVV.

V usage is TRBV14 and J usage is TRBJ2-3; no clear D. The CDR3 has 15 residues. The ends were cut back, 0 bases at V and 2 bases at J, with 9 bases in the middle. The V gene's germline CDR1 is SGHDN and CDR2 FVKESK. The CDR3 DNA is TGTGCCAGCAGCCAAGATTCGGAGTCCACAGATACGCAGTATTTT. Its protein is CASSQDSESTDTQYF.

The chain couples TRBV5-1 to TRBJ1-5, with a tentative D call TRBD1 (5 bases). From germline, CDR1 is SGHRS and CDR2 YFSETQ. This CDR3 has 17 amino acids. V was trimmed by 1 base and J by 5 bases, leaving 19 bases between them. As DNA, the CDR3 is TGCGCCAGCAGCTTGTCCTTGGGGCCTCGGTGGCATCAGCCCCAGCATTTT. Translated, it gives CASSLSLGPRWHQPQHF.

This rearrangement joins TRBV6-5 to TRBJ1-2; no clear D gene. V dropped 0 bases and J dropped 4 bases, with 9 bases sitting between them. This CDR3 has 14 residues. The germline CDR1 and CDR2 sequences are MNHEY and SVGAGI. The CDR3 sequence is CASSYSYRFYGYTF. CDR3 nucleotide sequence: TGTGCCAGCAGTTACTCGTACAGATTCTATGGCTACACCTTC.

This clone was found a few times. The V and J genes are TRBV18 and TRBJ1-1; D might be TRBD1 (6 bases). The length of the CDR3 is 13 residues. Trimming cost V 5 bases and J 1 base, with 8 bases left between them. CDR1 is KGHSH, CDR2 LQKENI, per germline. DNA of the CDR3: TGTGCCAGCTCAAGGGACAAGAACACTGAAGCTTTCTTT. Residues: CASSRDKNTEAFF. Based on the CDR3 plus reference TRBV18 and TRBJ1-1, the full variable domain is NAGVMQNPRHLVRRRGQEARLRCSPMKGHSHVYWYRQLPEEGLKFMVYLQKENIIDESGMPKERFSAEFPKEGPSILRIQQVVRGDSAAYFCASSRDKNTEAFFGQGTRLTVV.

V and J are TRBV7-8 and TRBJ2-5, with a possible D match to TRBD2 (5 bases). Trimming left V 1 base short and J 12 bases short, with 24 bases between. The germline V gene has CDR1 SGHVS and CDR2 FQNEAQ. The CDR3 consists of 16 residues. The CDR3 sequence is CASSLDQESGRRPEYF. The CDR3 coding sequence is TGTGCCAGCAGCTTAGATCAGGAAAGCGGACGGCGTCCTGAGTACTTC.

This sequence joins TRBV21-1 and TRBJ2-5; the table gives TRBD2 as D, unverified against the DNA. TRBV21-1 is a pseudogene locus. The CDR3 spans 14 residues. CDR3 nucleotide sequence: TGTGCCAGCAGCAAATGGTCGGGTTTGGAGACCCAGTACTTC. This sequence encodes CASSKWSGLETQYF.

The rearrangement uses TRBV4-1 and TRBJ1-6, with D possibly matching TRBD1 (5 bases). CDR3 length: 14 amino acids. Trimming pared 8 bases from V and 6 bases from J, leaving 14 bases between. The germline V gene has CDR1 MGHRA and CDR2 YSYEKL. CDR3 loop: CASGALDINSPLHF. CDR3 sequence (DNA): TGCGCCAGCGGGGCCCTGGACATTAATTCACCCCTCCACTTT.

The rearrangement links TRBV7-8 to TRBJ2-3; maybe TRBD2 (6 bases). Germline V CDR1 and CDR2: SGHVS, FQNEAQ. CDR3 length: 17 amino acids. Trimming stripped 5 bases from V and 2 bases from J, with 20 bases between. In nucleotides, the CDR3 is TGTGCCAGCAGCCAACCCGGCGGAGGGCAAATCACAGATACGCAGTATTTT. As protein: CASSQPGGGQITDTQYF.

The chain is built from TRBV7-2 and TRBJ2-1, with TRBD1 identical over 9 bases. Germline CDR1 SGHTA, CDR2 FQGNSA. V lost 5 bases to trimming and J lost 6 bases; unmatched junction nucleotides: 8. There are 15 residues in the CDR3. The CDR3 region has the DNA TGTGCCAGCAGCCCCCCCTCGGACAGGGGCAATGAGCAGTTCTTC. Residues: CASSPPSDRGNEQFF.

The V gene is TRBV6-1, the J gene TRBJ1-2; TRBD1 aligns across 8 bases. The J segment lost 4 bases and the V segment lost 0 bases, leaving 7 bases of the junction unmatched. CDR1 is MNHNS, CDR2 SASEGT, per germline. This CDR3 is built from 16 residues. The CDR3 loop is CASSEADRVVIYGYTF. In nucleotides, the CDR3 is TGTGCCAGCAGTGAAGCGGACAGGGTTGTGATCTATGGCTACACCTTC.

The genes are TRBV6-1 and TRBJ1-5; 7 bases line up with TRBD1. The germline V gene has CDR1 MNHNS and CDR2 SASEGT. The V segment lost 6 bases and the J segment 5 bases; nucleotides outside the gene matches: 4. The CDR3 spans 13 residues. CDR3 coding DNA: TGTGCCAGCAGGCCGGGACAGCATCAGCCCCAGCATTTT. Its translation: CASRPGQHQPQHF.

This clone was found once. This rearrangement joins TRBV5-1 to TRBJ1-1, with a tentative D call TRBD1 (5 bases). V was trimmed by 1 base and J by 4 bases, leaving 8 bases between them. This CDR3 has 13 amino acids. CDR1 and CDR2 from the germline V gene are SGHRS and YFSETQ. Here the CDR3 DNA reads TGCGCCAGCAGCTTGTATAGGGGCACTGAAGCTTTCTTT. This translates into CASSLYRGTEAFF.

J is TRBJ1-6 and V is TRBV7-9, with D possibly being TRBD1 (6 bases). V gave up 3 bases and J gave up 0 bases, with 15 bases separating them. Looked up from germline, CDR1 is SEHNR and CDR2 is FQNEAQ (reference sequence). There are 18 residues in the CDR3. The CDR3 loop reads CASSFYIGGHSYNSPLHF. CDR3 nucleotides: TGTGCCAGCAGCTTCTACATCGGGGGGCACTCCTATAATTCACCCCTCCACTTT.

The chain uses TRBV11-2 and TRBJ2-6; D not resolved. Per germline, CDR1 SGHAT and CDR2 FQNNGV. The CDR3 length is 13 residues. The germline V and J ends were trimmed by 10 bases and 1 base, with 8 bases remaining between them. Here the CDR3 reads CATRSSGANVLTF. Written as DNA, the CDR3 is TGTGCCACCCGTAGTTCTGGGGCCAACGTCCTGACTTTC.

This rearrangement joins TRBV19 to TRBJ1-1, with D perhaps TRBD1 (5 bases). The CDR3 runs 14 residues. CDR1 and CDR2 (germline): LNHDA, SQIVND (reference sequence). Trimming shortened V by 5 bases and J by 1 base, and 11 bases separated the two germline ends. For the CDR3, the DNA is TGTGCCAGTAGTTCAATAGGGGCGAACACTGAAGCTTTCTTT. It yields the protein CASSSIGANTEAFF.